The present entry profiles one T cell receptor (beta chain) with its context. Its antigen is currently unknown. Sequencing was performed with immunoSEQ multiplex PCR; in TCRdb, only in-frame clones are kept and a portion is missing. The sample yields roughly 48,000 clones, about 72% seen once. The data belong to a study of radiotherapy plus CTLA-4 blockade in lung cancer. At the level of the study: Disease control was seen in 31% of patients, objective responses in 15% to 20%.

The CDR3 loop spans 15 amino acids. Germline lookup yields CDR1 MDHEN and CDR2 SYDVKM. The ends lost 6 bases at V and 2 bases at J; junction bases unmatched: 8. Study-level results: Radiotherapy was combined with ipilimumab, and tumor-derived TCR clones then expanded in blood. Reportedly, early blood T cell clone dynamics best predicted response, with interferon-beta.

Ipilimumab-mediated CTLA-4 blockade plus focal radiation was given to patients having chemo-refractory metastatic non-small-cell lung cancer. The sequences come from peripheral blood, collected from a patient treated with radiotherapy plus ipilimumab. The chain couples TRBV28 to TRBJ1-2; 8 bases align to TRBD1. This clonotype was sampled from a human donor with non-small cell lung cancer who had stable disease on radiotherapy plus ipilimumab. The CDR3 is CASSAGGTGNYGYTF. CDR3 nucleotides: TGTGCCAGCAGCGCCGGTGGGACAGGAAACTATGGCTACACCTTC.